This T cell receptor (beta chain) is drawn from a study of blood T cell repertoires in COVID-19. Study-level information: COVID-19 samples from acute and convalescent phases originated in the United States, Italy and Spain.

V was trimmed by 5 bases and J by 4 bases, leaving 20 bases between them. The CDR3 runs to 16 residues. Germline V gene data show CDR1 as MGHDK and CDR2 as SYGVNS. Clones were sequenced by immunoSEQ multiplex PCR, and TCRdb holds only the in-frame ones, with some missing. The sample has nearly 90,000 clones, approximately 88% seen once. The TCR originated in a man at least 80 years old with acute or convalescent COVID-19. The rearrangement links TRBV25-1 to TRBJ2-5, with D possibly matching TRBD1 (6 bases). The specimen was peripheral blood. The CDR3 spells CASSTSQVGASETQYF. Written as DNA, the CDR3 is TGTGCCAGCAGTACCTCCCAGGTGGGGGCCTCAGAGACCCAGTACTTC.